The 31 T cell receptor beta chains given below trace back to one sample, sequenced in a study of cytomegalovirus exposure and HLA in healthy donors. PCR amplification relied on 60 Vbeta primers (plus 13 Jbeta primers). Data came from immunoSEQ multiplex PCR; TCRdb stores just in-frame clones and leaves some out. The sample lists some 45,000 clones; about 85% were seen once. Sequenced: PBMCs. All receptors derive from a woman between 40 and 55 years old in good health and CMV-seropositive.

V and J are TRBV5-8 and TRBJ2-2; TRBD2 agrees at 12 bases. With V trimmed by 0 bases and J by 10 bases, 7 bases remained unmatched. The CDR3 spans 16 residues. Germline V gene data show CDR1 as SGHTS and CDR2 as YDEGEE. CDR3 residues: CASSLGLAGGPSELFF. Here the CDR3 DNA reads TGTGCCAGCAGCTTGGGCCTAGCGGGAGGGCCGTCGGAGCTGTTTTTT.

V and J are TRBV19 and TRBJ1-2, with D tentatively TRBD1 (5 bases). CDR3 length: 15 amino acids. Trimming pared 2 bases from V and 0 bases from J, leaving 10 bases between. The germline gives CDR1 LNHDA, CDR2 SQIVND (reference sequence). The CDR3 DNA is TGTGCCAGTAGTATACCGGGACTCGCTAACTATGGCTACACCTTC. Its translation is CASSIPGLANYGYTF.

This clone was found once. The chain is built from TRBV2 and TRBJ2-7; 10 nucleotides match TRBD2. CDR1 and CDR2 from the germline V gene are SNHLY and FYNNEI. Unmatched junction bases numbered 7, after V lost 3 bases and J lost 5 bases. The CDR3 has 15 residues. The CDR3 sequence is CASSEEGLAFHEQYF. The CDR3 DNA follows: TGTGCCAGCAGTGAGGAGGGACTAGCGTTCCACGAGCAGTACTTC.

The chain combines TRBV5-1 with TRBJ2-2, with a tentative D call TRBD1 (5 bases). Per the germline V gene, CDR1 is SGHRS and CDR2 is YFSETQ. Deletions cut 0 bases from V and 6 bases from J, with 6 bases between. There are 13 residues in the CDR3. CDR3 sequence: CASSLVGAGELFF. The CDR3 nucleotides are TGCGCCAGCAGCTTGGTAGGGGCCGGGGAGCTGTTTTTT.

The chain joins TRBV19 to TRBJ2-2; TRBD1 matches 12 bases. Germline V CDR1 and CDR2: LNHDA, SQIVND (reference sequence). V lost 6 bases and J lost 7; bases outside the gene matches: 3. CDR3 length: 14 amino acids. CDR3 bases: TGTGCCAGTAGGGGACAGGGGGCGGGCGGGGAGCTGTTTTTT. As protein: CASRGQGAGGELFF.

The rearrangement links TRBV28 to TRBJ1-5; D perhaps matches TRBD1 (5 bases). The CDR3 extends over 15 amino acids. V was shortened by 2 bases and J by 7 bases, with 15 bases between the two germline ends. CDR1 is MDHEN, CDR2 SYDVKM, per germline. This CDR3 reads CASSLDQGLGQPQHF. DNA of the CDR3: TGTGCCAGCAGTTTAGATCAGGGACTAGGCCAGCCCCAGCATTTT.

The chain combines TRBV21-1 with TRBJ2-7; the table's D call TRBD2 went unverified against the DNA. TRBV21-1 is marked as a pseudogene. The CDR3 runs 15 residues. This CDR3 is CASSKRLASSYEQYF. Written as DNA, the CDR3 is TGTGCCAGCAGCAAAAGACTAGCGAGCTCCTACGAGCAGTACTTC.

This rearrangement joins TRBV5-1 to TRBJ2-1; maybe TRBD1 (6 bases). The ends were cut back, 4 bases at V and 4 bases at J, with 21 bases in the middle. Per the germline V gene, CDR1 is SGHRS and CDR2 is YFSETQ. CDR3 size: 17 residues. The DNA of the CDR3 is TGCGCCAGCAGCCCTAAACTTACAGGGTCAGTTTACAATGAGCAGTTCTTC. This translates into CASSPKLTGSVYNEQFF.

This chain joins TRBV21-1 and TRBJ2-5; TRBD2, the table's D call, lacks a check against the DNA. TRBV21-1 is tagged as a pseudogene. The CDR3 totals 16 residues. CDR3 amino acids: CAIKNGGSHIRETQYF. The DNA for the CDR3 is TGTGCCATCAAAAACGGAGGTTCGCACATCCGAGAGACCCAGTACTTC.

V gene TRBV28 combines with J gene TRBJ1-1; 11 nucleotides align to TRBD1. The trim removed 5 bases at V and 8 bases at J, leaving 22 bases unmatched. The germline gives CDR1 MDHEN, CDR2 SYDVKM. The CDR3 runs to 19 residues. CDR3 loop: CASSPPPGQGARGLGEAFF. CDR3 DNA: TGTGCCAGCAGTCCTCCCCCCGGACAGGGGGCGAGAGGGTTGGGGGAAGCTTTCTTT.

The rearrangement uses TRBV6-4 and TRBJ2-2, with D possibly matching TRBD1 (5 bases). The CDR3 covers 13 residues. V shed 6 bases and J shed 3 bases, with 8 bases lying between them. The germline V gene encodes CDR1 MRHNA and CDR2 SNTAGT. The CDR3 spells CASSEGDTGELFF. CDR3 nucleotide sequence: TGTGCCAGCAGCGAAGGGGACACCGGGGAGCTGTTTTTT.

This clone was counted a single time. The chain recombines TRBV11-3 with TRBJ2-2, with D perhaps matching TRBD2 (6 bases). In germline, CDR1 is SGHNT, CDR2 YENEEA. The CDR3 totals 17 residues. V was cut by 7 bases and J by 4 bases, with 22 bases left in between. The CDR3 loop is CASTLGVAAGGTGELFF. The CDR3 region has the DNA TGTGCCAGCACCCTAGGGGTAGCGGCCGGGGGCACCGGGGAGCTGTTTTTT.

J is TRBJ1-1 and V is TRBV6-5; 7 bases are shared with TRBD1. The CDR3 extends over 13 amino acids. V gave up 2 bases and J gave up 11 bases; unmatched junction bases: 8. Germline V gene data show CDR1 as MNHEY and CDR2 as SVGAGI. CDR3 loop: CASSYRQGERAFF. Written as DNA, the CDR3 is TGTGCCAGCAGTTACCGACAGGGCGAGAGGGCTTTCTTT.

J is TRBJ1-1 and V is TRBV28, with unresolved D. This CDR3 is built from 11 residues. Deletions cut 5 bases from V and 8 bases from J, with 9 bases between. Germline V gene lookup returns CDR1 MDHEN and CDR2 SYDVKM. The CDR3 loop is CASSERGEAFF. The CDR3 DNA reads as TGTGCCAGCAGTGAGCGAGGCGAAGCTTTCTTT. Full variable domain (missing parts from reference TRBV28 and TRBJ1-1): DVKVTQSSRYLVKRTGEKVFLECVQDMDHENMFWYRQDPGLGLRLIYFSYDVKMKEKGDIPEGYSVSREKKERFSLILESASTNQTSMYLCASSERGEAFFGQGTRLTVV.

The chain uses TRBV27 and TRBJ1-6; perhaps TRBD1 as D (6 bases). V was cut by 5 bases and J by 9 bases, with 14 bases left in between. There are 14 residues in the CDR3. Germline V lookup: CDR1 MNHEY, CDR2 SMNVEV (reference sequence). CDR3 DNA sequence: TGTGCCAGCAGTCTCAGGGAGGGGGTTTCACCCCTCCACTTT. Translating it yields CASSLREGVSPLHF.

The chain recombines TRBV19 with TRBJ1-2; 8 bases agree with TRBD1. From germline, CDR1 is LNHDA and CDR2 SQIVND (reference sequence). The CDR3 contains 15 residues. The V segment lost 6 bases and the J segment 5 bases; nucleotides outside the gene matches: 11. CDR3 nucleotides: TGTGCCAGTAGAGGGACAGGTGCTCTCGTGTATGGCTACACCTTC. Amino acid sequence: CASRGTGALVYGYTF.

The chain uses TRBV9 and TRBJ2-1, with D tentatively TRBD2 (5 bases). The CDR3 covers 15 residues. With 2 bases removed from V and 0 bases from J, the gap between germline ends came to 9 bases. The germline V gene has CDR1 SGDLS and CDR2 YYNGEE. The CDR3 DNA sequence: TGTGCCAGCAGCGTGGACTGGGGCTCCTACAATGAGCAGTTCTTC. As protein: CASSVDWGSYNEQFF.

The chain employs TRBV5-6 and TRBJ2-2; 9 bases align to TRBD1. After removal of 5 bases from V and 6 bases from J, the junction contained 11 bases not matched to a gene. Germline V lookup: CDR1 SGHDT, CDR2 YYEEEE. CDR3 size: 16 residues. CDR3 sequence reads: CASSPDRQGEAGELFF. CDR3 in DNA: TGTGCCAGCAGTCCTGACCGACAGGGGGAGGCCGGGGAGCTGTTTTTT.

V and J are TRBV5-1 and TRBJ2-5; 8 bases match TRBD1. The DNA end lines up better with TRBJ2-7; the J call may be wrong. Germline V CDR1 and CDR2: SGHRS, YFSETQ. This CDR3 contains 15 residues. CDR3 in DNA: TGCGCCAGCAGCGTTACAGGGGGACTCTCCTACGAGCAGTACTTC. Protein: CASSVTGGLSYEQYF.

This chain connects TRBV19 to TRBJ2-3, with 8 bases identical to TRBD1. Germline CDR1 reads LNHDA; CDR2 reads SQIVND (reference sequence). CDR3 size: 15 residues. Trimming took 4 bases from V and 4 from J; bases not matched to a gene: 7. The CDR3 reads CASSTPGGNSDTQYF. The CDR3 DNA reads as TGTGCCAGTAGTACTCCAGGGGGCAACTCAGATACGCAGTATTTT. The whole variable domain, filled in from reference TRBV19 and TRBJ2-3, reads DGGITQSPKYLFRKEGQNVTLSCEQNLNHDAMYWYRQDPGQGLRLIYYSQIVNDFQKGDIAEGYSVSREKKESFPLTVTSAQKNPTAFYLCASSTPGGNSDTQYFGPGTRLTVL.

The rearrangement links TRBV6-5 to TRBJ2-3, with TRBD2 as a possible D gene (5 bases). Per germline, CDR1 MNHEY and CDR2 SVGAGI. The CDR3 is 16 amino acids. V gave up 0 bases and J gave up 2 bases, with 12 bases separating them. The CDR3 loop reads CASSYSGSGNTDTQYF. In DNA, the CDR3 is TGTGCCAGCAGTTACTCTGGGAGCGGAAACACAGATACGCAGTATTTT.

The rearrangement uses TRBV28 and TRBJ1-1; TRBD1 might be the D (5 bases). CDR1 is MDHEN and CDR2 is SYDVKM in the germline V gene. The CDR3 loop spans 15 amino acids. Trimming stripped 7 bases from V and 2 bases from J, with 17 bases between. The CDR3 spells CASTEKGFLNTEAFF. CDR3 nucleotides: TGTGCCAGCACCGAAAAGGGGTTCTTAAACACTGAAGCTTTCTTT.

In its sample, this clone was seen a few times. The J gene is TRBJ1-6, the V gene TRBV2; D remains unclear. Germline CDR1 is SNHLY and CDR2 is FYNNEI. The CDR3 contains 15 residues. Trimming stripped 7 bases from V and 7 bases from J, with 17 bases between. In nucleotides, the CDR3 is TGTGCCAGCAAGAGGCAGCTCCGGGAAAATTCACCCCTCCACTTT. Translation: CASKRQLRENSPLHF.

The V gene is TRBV7-9, the J gene TRBJ1-2, with a tentative D call TRBD1 (5 bases). Germline CDR1 SEHNR, CDR2 FQNEAQ (reference sequence). The CDR3 extends over 13 amino acids. Trimming pared 8 bases from V and 6 bases from J, leaving 16 bases between. For the CDR3, the DNA is TGTGCCAGCCAGTTTTCAGGGTTAGATGGCTACACCTTC. Its translation is CASQFSGLDGYTF.

The gene calls are TRBV28 and TRBJ1-5, with D tentatively TRBD1 (5 bases). Trimming shortened V by 5 bases and J by 4 bases, and 15 bases separated the two germline ends. Per germline, CDR1 MDHEN and CDR2 SYDVKM. The CDR3 contains 15 residues. Here the CDR3 DNA reads TGTGCCAGCAGTCCCCCGGAGACAGCGAATCAGCCCCAGCATTTT. Its protein product is CASSPPETANQPQHF.

The chain uses TRBV5-5 and TRBJ1-6; D is possibly TRBD1 (6 bases). The CDR3 totals 16 residues. V lost 5 bases, J lost 6 bases, and 18 bases lay in between. From germline, CDR1 is SGHKS and CDR2 YYEKEE (reference sequence). In nucleotides, the CDR3 is TGTGCCAGCAGACTTTCAGGGGTAGGTCGTAATTCACCCCTCCACTTT. Its protein product is CASRLSGVGRNSPLHF.

The rearrangement joins TRBV4-2 to TRBJ2-1, with 15 bases lining up with TRBD2. The germline V gene has CDR1 LGHNA and CDR2 YNFKEQ. The CDR3 sequence is 17 residues long. Unmatched junction bases numbered 7, after V lost 4 bases and J lost 6 bases. The CDR3 bases are TGTGCCAGCAGCCCGGGACTAGCGGGAGGATTCGGCAATGAGCAGTTCTTC. Translated: CASSPGLAGGFGNEQFF.

The V and J genes are TRBV5-1 and TRBJ2-7; 9 nucleotides align to TRBD2. The length of the CDR3 is 15 residues. Germline V gene lookup returns CDR1 SGHRS and CDR2 YFSETQ. V shed 0 bases, J shed 4 bases, and the junction held 5 bases outside the gene matches. The CDR3 region is CASSLDTSGLYEQYF. Written as DNA, the CDR3 is TGCGCCAGCAGCTTGGATACTAGCGGGCTATACGAGCAGTACTTC. Filled out from reference TRBV5-1 and TRBJ2-7, the complete variable domain reads KAGVTQTPRYLIKTRGQQVTLSCSPISGHRSVSWYQQTPGQGLQFLFEYFSETQRNKGNFPGRFSGRQFSNSRSEMNVSTLELGDSALYLCASSLDTSGLYEQYFGPGTRLTVT.

The rearrangement uses TRBV7-2 and TRBJ2-7; 11 positions agree with TRBD1. Germline CDR1 reads SGHTA; CDR2 reads FQGNSA. The CDR3 has 15 residues. V shed 3 bases, J shed 3 bases, and the junction held 4 bases outside the gene matches. CDR3 sequence reads: CASSFIGTGGYEQYF. The CDR3, as DNA: TGTGCCAGCAGCTTCATCGGGACAGGGGGCTACGAGCAGTACTTC.

The chain uses TRBV28 and TRBJ2-7; 9 bases are a match to TRBD1. Looked up from germline, CDR1 is MDHEN and CDR2 is SYDVKM. The CDR3 loop spans 15 amino acids. The V gene end was trimmed by 6 bases and the J gene end by 2 bases; junction bases not matched to a gene: 8. The CDR3 loop is CASRPRQGDTYEQYF. The CDR3 nucleotides are TGTGCCAGCAGACCAAGACAGGGGGACACCTACGAGCAGTACTTC.

This clone occurred once. The chain couples TRBV6-1 to TRBJ2-1; D is unresolved. CDR3 length: 16 amino acids. Per germline, CDR1 MNHNS and CDR2 SASEGT. V was clipped by 0 bases and J by 11 bases, with 20 bases between them. The CDR3 bases are TGTGCCAGCAGTGAAGCAACGGCCGCGAACTATTTAAAGCAGTTCTTC. Amino acids: CASSEATAANYLKQFF.